Listed below are T cell receptor beta chains from one sample, sequenced in a study of vaccination and CD4 T cells after COVID-19. TCRdb independently ran MiXCR on the PCR reads; one entry per CDR3 protein. The sample includes more than 20,000 distinct CDR3 sequences, 50% to 65% of them seen just once. No antigen is known for these receptors. This material consisted of CD4+ T cells from blood, cultured in vitro, taken before SARS-CoV-2 vaccination. Source of these receptors: a human donor who received a COVID-19 vaccine. Each CDR3 is given with its conserved first and last residue. The D gene is left open where the match is weak. The size entry is marked missing in some rows and otherwise reads once, few, many or a size class.

j_call: TRBJ2-1; clone_size: few; v_call: TRBV24-1; d_call: TRBD2; cdr3_nt: TGTGCCACCAGTGAGGCTAGCGGGGGGTCCTACAATGAGCAGTTCTTC; cdr3_aa: CATSEASGGSYNEQFF
j_call: TRBJ2-5; clone_size: .; v_call: TRBV6-5; d_call: .; cdr3_nt: TGTGCCAGCAGTTACGGTGGGGAGGGGGGAGAGACCCAGTACTTC; cdr3_aa: CASSYGGEGGETQYF
j_call: TRBJ2-5; clone_size: .; v_call: TRBV5-1; d_call: .; cdr3_nt: TGCGCCAGCAGCTCTACAGGGTCGGGGGAGACCCAGTACTTC; cdr3_aa: CASSSTGSGETQYF
j_call: TRBJ1-4; clone_size: .; v_call: TRBV12-3/TRBV12-4; d_call: .; cdr3_nt: TGTGCCAGCAGTTTTATGGGGACTAATGAAAAACTGTTTTTT; cdr3_aa: CASSFMGTNEKLFF
j_call: TRBJ2-3; clone_size: few; v_call: TRBV2; d_call: .; cdr3_nt: TGTGCCAGCAGTGTTGAATCTCGGGGTACGCAGTATTTT; cdr3_aa: CASSVESRGTQYF
j_call: TRBJ2-3; clone_size: few; v_call: TRBV4-2; d_call: .; cdr3_nt: TGTGCCAGCAGCCATTTTACTAGCACAGATACGCAGTATTTT; cdr3_aa: CASSHFTSTDTQYF
j_call: TRBJ2-7; clone_size: once; v_call: TRBV12-5; d_call: .; cdr3_nt: TGTGCTAGTGGTTTTAGGTCCCTAGCGCGAGCCTACGAGCAGTACTTC; cdr3_aa: CASGFRSLARAYEQYF
j_call: TRBJ2-5; clone_size: few; v_call: TRBV19; d_call: .; cdr3_nt: TGTGCCAGTAGTCTGGGAAATGCGGAGACCCAGTACTTC; cdr3_aa: CASSLGNAETQYF
j_call: TRBJ2-5; clone_size: .; v_call: TRBV12-3/TRBV12-4; d_call: TRBD2; cdr3_nt: TGTGCCAGCAGTCTCACTAGCGGGGCCTCCCAAGAGACCCAGTACTTC; cdr3_aa: CASSLTSGASQETQYF
j_call: TRBJ2-3; clone_size: .; v_call: TRBV6-5; d_call: TRBD2; cdr3_nt: TGTGCCAGCAGTTACTCTAGACTAGCGGGGGGATTAGATACGCAGTATTTT; cdr3_aa: CASSYSRLAGGLDTQYF
j_call: TRBJ1-6; clone_size: few; v_call: TRBV20-1; d_call: TRBD1; cdr3_nt: TGCAGTGCTAGGCCGACAGGGAAAGAGTATAATTCACCCCTCCACTTT; cdr3_aa: CSARPTGKEYNSPLHF
j_call: TRBJ1-3; clone_size: few; v_call: TRBV20-1; d_call: .; cdr3_nt: TGCAGTGCTAGAGAGGCCTCGGGAGGGGCAGGAAACACCATATATTTT; cdr3_aa: CSAREASGGAGNTIYF
j_call: TRBJ1-1; clone_size: .; v_call: TRBV2; d_call: .; cdr3_nt: TGTGCCAGCAGGGTACAGGAGGGGCAGAACACTGAAGCTTTCTTT; cdr3_aa: CASRVQEGQNTEAFF
j_call: TRBJ2-3; clone_size: .; v_call: TRBV20-1; d_call: TRBD1; cdr3_nt: TGCAGTGCTGGACAGGTGGAGAGCACAGATACGCAGTATTTT; cdr3_aa: CSAGQVESTDTQYF
j_call: TRBJ2-3; clone_size: .; v_call: TRBV25-1; d_call: .; cdr3_nt: TGTGCCAGCAAAGGGGACACTTCGGGGGCGGCAGATACGCAGTATTTT; cdr3_aa: CASKGDTSGAADTQYF
j_call: TRBJ2-7; clone_size: .; v_call: TRBV20-1; d_call: .; cdr3_nt: TGCAGTGCTAGTGAGGACAGTGAGGTGGGGGAGCAGTACTTC; cdr3_aa: CSASEDSEVGEQYF
j_call: TRBJ1-6; clone_size: .; v_call: TRBV5-1; d_call: .; cdr3_nt: TGCGCCAGCACGGAGGGAAGATACTATAATTCACCCCTCCACTTT; cdr3_aa: CASTEGRYYNSPLHF
j_call: TRBJ1-6; clone_size: .; v_call: TRBV12-3/TRBV12-4; d_call: .; cdr3_nt: TGTGCCAGCGGGGCAGGGCGGGGTTCACCCCTCCACTTT; cdr3_aa: CASGAGRGSPLHF
j_call: TRBJ2-7; clone_size: .; v_call: TRBV19; d_call: TRBD2; cdr3_nt: TGTGCCAGTAGTATTATGTCTAGCGGGGGGCGAACCTACGAGCAGTACTTC; cdr3_aa: CASSIMSSGGRTYEQYF
j_call: TRBJ1-2; clone_size: .; v_call: TRBV21-1; d_call: .; cdr3_nt: TGTGCCAGCAGCGGGACAGGCTATGGCTACACCTTC; cdr3_aa: CASSGTGYGYTF
j_call: TRBJ1-6; clone_size: few; v_call: TRBV7-9; d_call: .; cdr3_nt: TGTGCCAGCAGTACAGGGAGCTCCTATAATTCACCCCTCCACTTT; cdr3_aa: CASSTGSSYNSPLHF
j_call: TRBJ2-7; clone_size: .; v_call: TRBV2; d_call: TRBD2; cdr3_nt: TGTGCCAGCAGTGAAGAGGGAGGGAAGTACTTC; cdr3_aa: CASSEEGGKYF
j_call: TRBJ2-5; clone_size: few; v_call: TRBV18; d_call: TRBD2; cdr3_nt: TGTGCCAGCTCACTCCCGGCGGGGGGTCAAGAGACCCAGTACTTC; cdr3_aa: CASSLPAGGQETQYF
j_call: TRBJ1-2; clone_size: few; v_call: TRBV10-2; d_call: TRBD1; cdr3_nt: TGCGCCAGCAGAGGACAGGACGGCTACACCTTC; cdr3_aa: CASRGQDGYTF
j_call: TRBJ1-6; clone_size: .; v_call: TRBV11-2; d_call: .; cdr3_nt: TGTGCCAGCAGCTTCGGACGGAAAAATTCACCCCTCCACTTT; cdr3_aa: CASSFGRKNSPLHF
j_call: TRBJ2-3; clone_size: .; v_call: TRBV12-3/TRBV12-4; d_call: .; cdr3_nt: TGTGCCAGCGTTGGAGCAGATACGCAGTATTTT; cdr3_aa: CASVGADTQYF
j_call: TRBJ1-2; clone_size: .; v_call: TRBV19; d_call: .; cdr3_nt: TGTGCCAGTAGTGCGGGCCCTGGAGGGAGCTATGGCTACACCTTC; cdr3_aa: CASSAGPGGSYGYTF
j_call: TRBJ1-6; clone_size: .; v_call: TRBV11-3; d_call: .; cdr3_nt: TGTGCCAGCAGCTTAGCCACAGCAGGGCCGTCCCTCCACTTT; cdr3_aa: CASSLATAGPSLHF
j_call: TRBJ2-5; clone_size: few; v_call: TRBV20-1; d_call: TRBD2; cdr3_nt: TGCAGTGCTAGAGACCAGCGGGGGTTTTTCGGAGAGACCCAGTACTTC; cdr3_aa: CSARDQRGFFGETQYF
j_call: TRBJ2-4; clone_size: few; v_call: TRBV18; d_call: .; cdr3_nt: TGTGCCAGCTCACCAGTGGGGGGCAAAAACATTCAGTACTTC; cdr3_aa: CASSPVGGKNIQYF
j_call: TRBJ1-1; clone_size: .; v_call: TRBV27; d_call: .; cdr3_nt: TGTGCCAGCAATACCTATCGGGACGGAAACACTGAAGCTTTCTTT; cdr3_aa: CASNTYRDGNTEAFF
j_call: TRBJ1-2; clone_size: few; v_call: TRBV2; d_call: .; cdr3_nt: TGTGCCAGCAGTGAAGTGACGTATGGCTACACCTTC; cdr3_aa: CASSEVTYGYTF
j_call: TRBJ2-7; clone_size: .; v_call: TRBV5-1; d_call: TRBD1; cdr3_nt: TGCGCCAGCAGCTCGGGACAGGCCCTTATCGGGCAGTACTTC; cdr3_aa: CASSSGQALIGQYF
j_call: TRBJ1-5; clone_size: .; v_call: TRBV19; d_call: .; cdr3_nt: TGTGCCAGTAGTCCTGGGGGCAGGAGCAATCAGCCCCAGCATTTT; cdr3_aa: CASSPGGRSNQPQHF
j_call: TRBJ2-3; clone_size: few; v_call: TRBV25-1; d_call: .; cdr3_nt: TGTGCCAGCAGCCCCCCGGTCTTTGGGGGAGCCACAGATACGCAGTATTTT; cdr3_aa: CASSPPVFGGATDTQYF
j_call: TRBJ2-3; clone_size: .; v_call: TRBV6-1; d_call: .; cdr3_nt: TGTGCCAGCAGCCCGGTAAAATACAGGGCTAGCCGTAGCACAGATACGCAGTATTTT; cdr3_aa: CASSPVKYRASRSTDTQYF
j_call: TRBJ2-3; clone_size: .; v_call: TRBV25-1; d_call: .; cdr3_nt: TGTGCCAGCAGGAGCACAGATACGCAGTATTTT; cdr3_aa: CASRSTDTQYF
j_call: TRBJ1-6; clone_size: few; v_call: TRBV30; d_call: .; cdr3_nt: TGTGCCTGGAGTGCCGGGAGACAGAACTATAATTCACCCCTCCACTTT; cdr3_aa: CAWSAGRQNYNSPLHF
j_call: TRBJ2-5; clone_size: few; v_call: TRBV11-3; d_call: .; cdr3_nt: TGTGCCAGCAGCCCGACTAGTTATGCGGAGACCCAGTACTTC; cdr3_aa: CASSPTSYAETQYF
j_call: TRBJ1-3; clone_size: .; v_call: TRBV19; d_call: .; cdr3_nt: TGTGCCACTTACCCGGGGCTCTCTGGAAACACCATATATTTT; cdr3_aa: CATYPGLSGNTIYF
j_call: TRBJ2-5; clone_size: .; v_call: TRBV10-3; d_call: .; cdr3_nt: TGTGCCATCAGTGAATCGGGGGGCGCTGGGGAGACCCAGTACTTC; cdr3_aa: CAISESGGAGETQYF
j_call: TRBJ1-1; clone_size: .; v_call: TRBV5-1; d_call: .; cdr3_nt: TGCGCCAGCAGCTCTACAGGTGTTGCGGACACTGAAGCTTTCTTT; cdr3_aa: CASSSTGVADTEAFF
j_call: TRBJ1-1; clone_size: .; v_call: TRBV6-5; d_call: .; cdr3_nt: TGTGCCAGCAGTTTTTCCCCGGGCAGGCTCACTGAAGCTTTCTTT; cdr3_aa: CASSFSPGRLTEAFF
j_call: TRBJ2-3; clone_size: .; v_call: TRBV5-1; d_call: TRBD2; cdr3_nt: TGCGCCAGCAGCTTTAGCGGGGGGGCACCCGATACGCAGTATTTT; cdr3_aa: CASSFSGGAPDTQYF
j_call: TRBJ2-7; clone_size: .; v_call: TRBV20-1; d_call: TRBD1; cdr3_nt: TGCAGTGTAGGGAGAGGGACAGCATCCTACGAGCAGTACTTC; cdr3_aa: CSVGRGTASYEQYF